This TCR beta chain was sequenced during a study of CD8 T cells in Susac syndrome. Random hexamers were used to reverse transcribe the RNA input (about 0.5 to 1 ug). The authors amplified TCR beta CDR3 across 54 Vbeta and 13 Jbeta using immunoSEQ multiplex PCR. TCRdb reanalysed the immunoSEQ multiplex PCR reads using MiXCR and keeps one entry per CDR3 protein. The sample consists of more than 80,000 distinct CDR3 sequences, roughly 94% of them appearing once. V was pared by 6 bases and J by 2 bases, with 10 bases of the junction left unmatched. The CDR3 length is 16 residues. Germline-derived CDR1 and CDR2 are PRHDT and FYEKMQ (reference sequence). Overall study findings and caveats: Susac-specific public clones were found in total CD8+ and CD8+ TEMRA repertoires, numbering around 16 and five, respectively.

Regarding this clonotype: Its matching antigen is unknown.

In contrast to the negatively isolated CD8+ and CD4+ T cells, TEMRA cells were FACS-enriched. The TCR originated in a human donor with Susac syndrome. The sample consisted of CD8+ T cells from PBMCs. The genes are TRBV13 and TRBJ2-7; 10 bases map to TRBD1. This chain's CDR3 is CASSTRAGQGAYEQYF. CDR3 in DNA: TGTGCCAGCAGTACGCGGGCCGGACAGGGGGCCTACGAGCAGTACTTC.